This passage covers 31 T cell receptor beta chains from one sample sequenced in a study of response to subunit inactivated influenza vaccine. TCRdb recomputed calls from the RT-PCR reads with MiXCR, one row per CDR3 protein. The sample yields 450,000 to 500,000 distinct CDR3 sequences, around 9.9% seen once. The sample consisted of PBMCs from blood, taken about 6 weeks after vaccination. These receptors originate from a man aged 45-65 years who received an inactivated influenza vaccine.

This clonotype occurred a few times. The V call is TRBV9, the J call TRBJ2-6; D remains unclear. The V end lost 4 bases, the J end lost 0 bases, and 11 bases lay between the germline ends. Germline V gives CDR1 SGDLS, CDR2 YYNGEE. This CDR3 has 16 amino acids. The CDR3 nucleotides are TGTGCCAGCAGCCTCACATACATCTCTGGGGCCAACGTCCTGACTTTC. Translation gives CASSLTYISGANVLTF.

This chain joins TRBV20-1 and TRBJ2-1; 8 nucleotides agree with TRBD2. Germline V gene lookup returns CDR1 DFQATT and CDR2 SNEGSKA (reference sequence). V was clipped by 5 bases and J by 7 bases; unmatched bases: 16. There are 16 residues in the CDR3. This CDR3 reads CSALSLSGLEYNEQFF. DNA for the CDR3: TGCAGTGCTTTGAGCTTGTCGGGACTAGAGTATAATGAGCAGTTCTTC.

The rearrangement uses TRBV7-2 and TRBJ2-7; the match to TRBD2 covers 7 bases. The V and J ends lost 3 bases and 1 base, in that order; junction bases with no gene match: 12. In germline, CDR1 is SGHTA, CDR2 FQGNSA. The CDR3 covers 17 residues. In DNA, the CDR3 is TGTGCCAGCAGCTTGTGGGATATAGCGGGTCCATCCTACGAGCAGTACTTC. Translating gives CASSLWDIAGPSYEQYF.

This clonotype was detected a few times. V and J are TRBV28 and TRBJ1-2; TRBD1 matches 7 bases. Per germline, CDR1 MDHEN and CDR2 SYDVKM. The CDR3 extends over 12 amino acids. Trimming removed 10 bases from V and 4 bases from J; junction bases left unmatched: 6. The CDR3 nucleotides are TGTGCCACCCGGGGACAGAGCTATGGCTACACCTTC. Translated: CATRGQSYGYTF.

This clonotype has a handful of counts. The CDR3 loop is CSAGGQGPYEQYF. The DNA for the CDR3 is TGCAGTGCTGGAGGACAGGGACCCTACGAGCAGTACTTC. The chain uses TRBV20-1 and TRBJ2-7; 8 bases agree with TRBD1. The CDR3 is 13 residues long. The germline V gene has CDR1 DFQATT and CDR2 SNEGSKA (reference sequence). V lost 5 bases and J lost 2; bases outside the gene matches: 5.

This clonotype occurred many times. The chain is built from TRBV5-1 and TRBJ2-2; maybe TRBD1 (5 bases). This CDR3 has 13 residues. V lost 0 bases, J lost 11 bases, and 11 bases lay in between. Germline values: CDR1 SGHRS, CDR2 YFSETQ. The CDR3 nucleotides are TGCGCCAGCAGCTTGGGGGAAAGGGGCGAGCTGTTTTTT. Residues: CASSLGERGELFF.

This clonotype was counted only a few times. CDR3 in DNA: TGCAGTGCTAGAGATCCCCGGGGGGGCTACAATGAGCAGTTCTTC. Its protein is CSARDPRGGYNEQFF. This chain connects TRBV20-1 to TRBJ2-1; 8 bases line up with TRBD2. V gave up 0 bases and J gave up 3 bases; unmatched junction bases: 4. CDR3 length equals 15 residues. Germline CDR1 reads DFQATT; CDR2 reads SNEGSKA (reference sequence).

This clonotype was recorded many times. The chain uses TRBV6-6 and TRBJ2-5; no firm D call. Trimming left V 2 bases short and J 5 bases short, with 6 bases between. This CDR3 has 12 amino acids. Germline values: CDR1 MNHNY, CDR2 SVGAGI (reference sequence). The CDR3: CASSYRLETQYF. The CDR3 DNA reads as TGTGCCAGCAGTTACCGCCTGGAGACCCAGTACTTC.

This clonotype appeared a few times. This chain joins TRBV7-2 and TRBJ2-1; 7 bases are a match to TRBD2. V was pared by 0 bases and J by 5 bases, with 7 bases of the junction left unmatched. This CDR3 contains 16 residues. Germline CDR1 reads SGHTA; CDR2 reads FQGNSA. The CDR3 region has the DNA TGTGCCAGCAGCTTAGCGACCGGGGGGAGTGACAATGAGCAGTTCTTC. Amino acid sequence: CASSLATGGSDNEQFF.

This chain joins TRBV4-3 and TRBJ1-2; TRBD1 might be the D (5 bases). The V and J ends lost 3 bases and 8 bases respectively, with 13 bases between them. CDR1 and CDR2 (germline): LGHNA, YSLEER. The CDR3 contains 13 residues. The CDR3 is CASSHAQGEGYTF. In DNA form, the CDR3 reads TGCGCCAGCAGCCATGCTCAGGGAGAGGGCTACACCTTC.

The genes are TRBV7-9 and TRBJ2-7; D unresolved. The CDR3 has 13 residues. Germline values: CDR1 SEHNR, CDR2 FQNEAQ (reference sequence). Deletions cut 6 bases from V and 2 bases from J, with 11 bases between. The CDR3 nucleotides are TGTGCCAGCAGACGTACTACTGCCTACGAGCAGTACTTC. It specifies CASRRTTAYEQYF.

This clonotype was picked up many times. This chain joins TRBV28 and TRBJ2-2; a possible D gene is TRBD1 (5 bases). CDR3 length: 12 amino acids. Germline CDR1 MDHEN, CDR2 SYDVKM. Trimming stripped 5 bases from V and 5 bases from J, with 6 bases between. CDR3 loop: CASSPGTGELFF. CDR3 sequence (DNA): TGTGCCAGCAGTCCAGGGACCGGGGAGCTGTTTTTT.

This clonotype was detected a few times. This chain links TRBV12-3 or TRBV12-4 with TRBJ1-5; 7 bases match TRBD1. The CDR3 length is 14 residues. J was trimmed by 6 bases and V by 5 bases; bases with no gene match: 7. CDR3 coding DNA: TGTGCCAGCAGTCAGGGGGGGGCCGGTCAGCCCCAGCATTTT. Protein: CASSQGGAGQPQHF.

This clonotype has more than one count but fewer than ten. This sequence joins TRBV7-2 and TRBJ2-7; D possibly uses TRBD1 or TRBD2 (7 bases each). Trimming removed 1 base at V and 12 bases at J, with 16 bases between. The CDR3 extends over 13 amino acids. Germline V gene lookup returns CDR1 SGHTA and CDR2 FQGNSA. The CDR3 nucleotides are TGTGCCAGCAGCTTAGGCCCAGGGGGGGGACTGTACTTC. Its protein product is CASSLGPGGGLYF.

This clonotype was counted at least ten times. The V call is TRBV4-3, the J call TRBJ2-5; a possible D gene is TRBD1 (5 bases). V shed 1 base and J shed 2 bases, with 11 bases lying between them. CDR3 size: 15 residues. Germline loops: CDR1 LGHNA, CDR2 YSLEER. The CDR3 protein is CASSQGQQPQETQYF. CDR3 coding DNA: TGCGCCAGCAGCCAAGGACAGCAGCCTCAAGAGACCCAGTACTTC.

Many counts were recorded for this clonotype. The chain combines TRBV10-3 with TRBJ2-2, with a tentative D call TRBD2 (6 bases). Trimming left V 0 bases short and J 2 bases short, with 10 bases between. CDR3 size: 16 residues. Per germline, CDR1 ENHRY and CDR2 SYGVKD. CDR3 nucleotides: TGTGCCATCAGTGAGTCCGCGGGGCAAAACACCGGGGAGCTGTTTTTT. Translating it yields CAISESAGQNTGELFF.

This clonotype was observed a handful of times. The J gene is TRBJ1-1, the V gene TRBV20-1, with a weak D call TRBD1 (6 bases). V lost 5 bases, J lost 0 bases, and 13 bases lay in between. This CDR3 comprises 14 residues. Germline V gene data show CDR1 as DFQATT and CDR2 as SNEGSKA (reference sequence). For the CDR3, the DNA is TGCAGTGCTTTTCCGGGACACCTGAACACTGAAGCTTTCTTT. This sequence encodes CSAFPGHLNTEAFF.

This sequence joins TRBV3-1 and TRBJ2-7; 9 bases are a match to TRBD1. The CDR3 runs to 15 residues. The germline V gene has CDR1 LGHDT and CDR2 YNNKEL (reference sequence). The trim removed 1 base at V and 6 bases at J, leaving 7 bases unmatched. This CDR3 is CASSQVEDRGGEQYF. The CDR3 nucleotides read TGTGCCAGCAGCCAAGTCGAGGACAGGGGTGGCGAGCAGTACTTC.

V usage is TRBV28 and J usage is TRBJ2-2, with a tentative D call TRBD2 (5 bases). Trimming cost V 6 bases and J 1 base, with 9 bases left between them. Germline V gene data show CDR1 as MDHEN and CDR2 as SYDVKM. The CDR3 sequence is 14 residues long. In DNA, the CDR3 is TGTGCCAGCAGAGTAGGAGGGAACACCGGGGAGCTGTTTTTT. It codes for CASRVGGNTGELFF.

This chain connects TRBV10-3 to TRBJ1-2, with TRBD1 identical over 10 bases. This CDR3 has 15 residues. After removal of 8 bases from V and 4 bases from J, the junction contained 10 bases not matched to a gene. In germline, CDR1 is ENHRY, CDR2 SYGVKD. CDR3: CAIVPGQGVGYGYTF. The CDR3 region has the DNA TGTGCCATCGTTCCTGGACAGGGGGTTGGCTATGGCTACACCTTC.

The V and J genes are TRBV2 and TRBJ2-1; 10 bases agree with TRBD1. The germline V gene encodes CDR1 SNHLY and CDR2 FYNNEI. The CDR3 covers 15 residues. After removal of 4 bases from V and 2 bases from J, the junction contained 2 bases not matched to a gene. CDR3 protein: CASSGDRGPYNEQFF. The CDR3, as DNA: TGTGCCAGCAGTGGGGACAGGGGACCCTACAATGAGCAGTTCTTC.

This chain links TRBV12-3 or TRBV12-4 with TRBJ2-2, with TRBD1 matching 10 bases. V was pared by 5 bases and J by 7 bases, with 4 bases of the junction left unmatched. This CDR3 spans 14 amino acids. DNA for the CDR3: TGTGCCAGCAGTGGGACAGGGGACGGCGGGGAGCTGTTTTTT. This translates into CASSGTGDGGELFF.

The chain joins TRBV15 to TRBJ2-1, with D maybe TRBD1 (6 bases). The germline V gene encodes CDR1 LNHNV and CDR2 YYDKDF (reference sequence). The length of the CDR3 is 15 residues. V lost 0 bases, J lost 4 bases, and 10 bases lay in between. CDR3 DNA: TGTGCCACCAGCAGAGACCCCGGACAGTACAATGAGCAGTTCTTC. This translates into CATSRDPGQYNEQFF.

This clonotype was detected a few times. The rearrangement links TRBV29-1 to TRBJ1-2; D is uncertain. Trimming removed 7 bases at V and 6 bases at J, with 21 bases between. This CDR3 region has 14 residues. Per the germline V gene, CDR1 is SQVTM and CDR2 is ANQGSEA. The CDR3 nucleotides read TGCAGCGACGAGAGCGTCGAGGCCAGCCATGGCTACACCTTC. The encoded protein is CSDESVEASHGYTF.

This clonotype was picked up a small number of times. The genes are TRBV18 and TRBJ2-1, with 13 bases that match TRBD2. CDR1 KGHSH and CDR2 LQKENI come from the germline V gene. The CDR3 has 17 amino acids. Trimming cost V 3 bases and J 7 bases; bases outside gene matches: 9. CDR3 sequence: CASSPGLAGRILNEQFF. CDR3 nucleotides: TGTGCCAGCTCACCGGGACTAGCGGGGAGAATCCTGAATGAGCAGTTCTTC.

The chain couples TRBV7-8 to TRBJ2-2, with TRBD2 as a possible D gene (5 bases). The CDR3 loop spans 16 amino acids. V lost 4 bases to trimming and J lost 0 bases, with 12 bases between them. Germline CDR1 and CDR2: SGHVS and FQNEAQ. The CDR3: CASSSPGGTNTGELFF. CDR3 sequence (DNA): TGTGCCAGCAGCTCTCCAGGAGGAACGAACACCGGGGAGCTGTTTTTT.

CDR3 region: CASRRTGGNYGYTF. The CDR3 DNA follows: TGTGCCAGCAGGCGGACAGGGGGTAACTATGGCTACACCTTC. The V and J genes are TRBV6-2 or TRBV6-3 and TRBJ1-2, with 10 nucleotides matching TRBD1. V gave up 6 bases and J gave up 1 base; unmatched junction bases: 2. Germline V CDR1 and CDR2: MNHEY, SVGEGT. The CDR3 spans 14 residues.

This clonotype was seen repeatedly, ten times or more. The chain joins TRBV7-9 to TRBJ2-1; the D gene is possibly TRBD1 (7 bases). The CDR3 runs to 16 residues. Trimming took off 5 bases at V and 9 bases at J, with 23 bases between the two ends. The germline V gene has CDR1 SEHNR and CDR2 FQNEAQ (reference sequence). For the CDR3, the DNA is TGTGCCAGCAGCAAACCGCAGGGGGAGGACGTCGGTGAGCAGTTCTTC. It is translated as CASSKPQGEDVGEQFF. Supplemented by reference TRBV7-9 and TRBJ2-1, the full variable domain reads DTGVSQNPRHKITKRGQNVTFRCDPISEHNRLYWYRQTLGQGPEFLTYFQNEAQLEKSRLLSDRFSAERPKGSFSTLEIQRTEQGDSAMYLCASSKPQGEDVGEQFFGPGTRLTVL.

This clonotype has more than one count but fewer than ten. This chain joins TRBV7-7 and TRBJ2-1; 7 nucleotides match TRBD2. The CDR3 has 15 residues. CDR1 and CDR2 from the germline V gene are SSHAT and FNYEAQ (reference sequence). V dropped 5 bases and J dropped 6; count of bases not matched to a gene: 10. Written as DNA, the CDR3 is TGTGCCAGCAGCCAAAGACTAGCTAGTACCAATGAGCAGTTCTTC. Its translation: CASSQRLASTNEQFF.

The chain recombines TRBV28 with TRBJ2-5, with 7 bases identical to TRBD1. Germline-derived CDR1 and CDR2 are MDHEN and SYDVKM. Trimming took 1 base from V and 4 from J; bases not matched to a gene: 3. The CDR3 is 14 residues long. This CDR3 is CASSLSGQIETQYF. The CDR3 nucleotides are TGTGCCAGCAGTTTATCGGGACAGATAGAGACCCAGTACTTC.

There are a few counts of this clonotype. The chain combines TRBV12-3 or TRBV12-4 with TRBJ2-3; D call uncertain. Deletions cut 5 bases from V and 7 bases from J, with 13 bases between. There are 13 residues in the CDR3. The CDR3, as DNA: TGTGCCAGCAGTATACGCATCCGGAATACGCAGTATTTT. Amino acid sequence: CASSIRIRNTQYF.